This TCR beta chain derives from a study of shared clonotypes between healthy human individuals. The overall study: Samples came from two female and a few male donors aged 18 to 49. Study-wide results and limits: The study found lower generation probabilities in non-shared clonotypes than in those shared by all four donors.

Splitting the CD4+ cells yielded a CD45RA+ naive subset and a CD45RA-negative memory subset. Comments on this clone: Its antigen remains unidentified.

Replicate PCRs from sorted subsets contained 200 ng DNA, which is some 30,000 T cell genomes. The assay was immunoSEQ multiplex PCR, and TCRdb's table has in-frame clones only and misses some. The table has approximately 2.1 million clones, more than 85% seen once. This sequence originates from a man in his late teens or twenties in good health. Some clones in this sample may be carry-over from other donors' samples. Sample: naive CD4+ T cells from PBMCs. The sample's subset: CD45RA+ positively selected.

CDR3 amino acids: CASSYSRGRGWYEQYF. As DNA, the CDR3 is TGTGCCAGCAGTTACTCGCGTGGCAGGGGATGGTACGAGCAGTACTTC. This chain links TRBV6-5 with TRBJ2-7, with D possibly matching TRBD1 (6 bases). Trimming removed 0 bases at V and 4 bases at J, with 16 bases between. CDR1 and CDR2 (germline): MNHEY, SVGAGI. This CDR3 has 16 amino acids.